This T cell receptor (beta chain) was captured in a study of blood T cell repertoires in COVID-19. On the study more broadly: COVID-19 samples, acute and convalescent, were from the United States, Italy and Spain.

Authors' processing steps: Cell counts per sample came from amplifying reference gene primers. Method: immunoSEQ multiplex PCR; TCRdb's copy keeps in-frame clones and lacks some. V and J calls plus clone size are reproduced from that table; the DNA served to infer D and trimming. This sample carries about 240,000 clones, 85% to 90% of them seen once, and the ten largest clones take about 5.9%. With 7 bases clipped from V and 6 bases from J, the junction kept 12 bases outside the gene matches. CDR3 length: 15 residues. The germline V gene encodes CDR1 MNHEY and CDR2 SVGAGI. The receptor's source is a man in his 60s with acute or convalescent COVID-19. The sequenced sample was peripheral blood. The chain carries TRBV6-5 and TRBJ2-7; 10 bases are a match to TRBD2. The DNA of the CDR3 is TGTGCCAGCAAGCGACCGAGCGGGGGGGCTCTCGAGCAGTACTTC. Protein sequence: CASKRPSGGALEQYF.